This T cell receptor (beta chain) was retrieved from a study of response to subunit inactivated influenza vaccine (dated by TCRdb to the late 2010s). Regarding the study in general: Deep quantitative T cell receptor repertoire profiling was used in the study to track responses to a trivalent subunit inactivated influenza vaccine. Study-level results and caveats: The authors suggested that each seasonal influenza vaccination may recruit only a limited number of new T cells.

The method was RT-PCR. The instrument was an Illumina HiSeq 2500. TCRdb took the public reads, trimmed them with fastp at Q25, ran MiXCR for clone calling and kept in-frame beta chains. Every entry covers one CDR3 protein and lists the most common genes and DNA from its rows. The sample profile shows 650,000 to 850,000 distinct CDR3 sequences; around 14% of them were found once. In total, the top ten clones hold around 7% of the sample. CDR1 SGHRS and CDR2 YFSETQ were looked up in the germline V gene. Trimming accounts for 5 bases at V and 3 bases at J, while the number of junction bases matched to no gene is 12. The CDR3 starts with the cysteine, ends with the phenylalanine, and has 16 residues. Just CDR3 DNA is preserved here, 48 bases in frame from base 1. This clonotype was recorded many times. Its antigen is not yet known. No much larger clone exists at a distance of one base, and base qualities are not known.

The chain is encoded by TRBV5-1 joined to TRBJ2-5; TRBD1 aligns with 8 central bases. The clonotype originates from a man aged 50-59 years who received an inactivated influenza vaccine. Donor details come from another sample of the same person, matched by shared clones. The sequences come from PBMCs from blood, collected approximately 15 days before vaccination. The bases are TGCGCCAGCAGACAAGGGGCAGGGGGCGCGGAAGAGACCCAGTACTTC. Its protein reads: CASRQGAGGAEETQYF.